Following are 13 T cell receptor beta chains from one sample sequenced in a study of blood T cell repertoires in COVID-19. Data came from immunoSEQ multiplex PCR; TCRdb stores just in-frame clones and leaves some out. The sample has more than 100,000 clones, about nine tenths seen once; the top ten hold 4% to 5.5%. The sequenced sample consisted of peripheral blood. The receptors were gathered from a man aged 35 to 55 with acute or convalescent COVID-19.

V and J are TRBV6-5 and TRBJ2-3, with 8 bases lining up with TRBD2. V shed 2 bases, J shed 1 base, and the junction held 5 bases outside the gene matches. The CDR3 length is 16 residues. Germline values: CDR1 MNHEY, CDR2 SVGAGI. In nucleotides, the CDR3 is TGTGCCAGCAGTTACGACCCAGCGGGGGGCACAGATACGCAGTATTTT. This gives the protein CASSYDPAGGTDTQYF.

The rearrangement uses TRBV7-8 and TRBJ1-4; 9 bases match TRBD1. Trimming at V came to 5 bases and at J to 4 bases, leaving 11 bases not matched to a gene. Germline CDR1 SGHVS, CDR2 FQNEAQ. CDR3 length: 17 residues. The CDR3 DNA follows: TGTGCCAGCAGCCCAGCGACAGGGGGTATACTTAATGAAAAACTGTTTTTT. Its protein product is CASSPATGGILNEKLFF.

This clone was seen just once. The gene calls are TRBV7-9 and TRBJ2-1; D is perhaps TRBD2 (6 bases). This CDR3 is 14 amino acids long. V lost 1 base to trimming and J lost 4 bases, with 8 bases between them. Germline-derived CDR1 and CDR2 are SEHNR and FQNEAQ (reference sequence). CDR3 residues: CASSLGRGYNEQFF. The CDR3 DNA reads as TGTGCCAGCAGCTTAGGGCGGGGTTACAATGAGCAGTTCTTC.

J is TRBJ1-2 and V is TRBV24-1, with 8 bases matching TRBD1. With V trimmed by 7 bases and J by 8 bases, 8 bases remained unmatched. Germline CDR1 KGHDR, CDR2 SFDVKD. The length of the CDR3 is 13 residues. As DNA, the CDR3 is TGTGCCACCAGCCCCCAGGGGGCTGGGGGCTACACCTTC. It encodes CATSPQGAGGYTF.

V is TRBV19 and J is TRBJ1-1, with TRBD1 matching over 7 bases. CDR1 and CDR2 from the germline V gene are LNHDA and SQIVND (reference sequence). This CDR3 has 15 amino acids. Germline trimming cut 7 bases from V and 5 bases from J; bases unmatched to any gene: 13. The CDR3 DNA reads as TGTGCCAGTACCCCTTCCCCAGGGGGTCGGACTGAAGCTTTCTTT. Its translation: CASTPSPGGRTEAFF.

The V gene is TRBV4-3, the J gene TRBJ1-4; a weak D match, TRBD1 (5 bases). The V end lost 0 bases, the J end lost 5 bases, and 16 bases lay between the germline ends. Germline CDR1 is LGHNA and CDR2 is YSLEER. This CDR3 is 17 amino acids long. Here the CDR3 reads CASSQEGGGIKNEKLFF. In nucleotides, the CDR3 is TGCGCCAGCAGCCAAGAGGGGGGAGGGATAAAGAATGAAAAACTGTTTTTT.

This clone was picked up a small number of times. The chain carries TRBV5-8 and TRBJ1-5; the D gene is possibly TRBD1 (5 bases). The V end lost 1 base, the J end lost 2 bases, and 19 bases lay between the germline ends. CDR3 length equals 18 residues. Germline lookup yields CDR1 SGHTS and CDR2 YDEGEE. This CDR3 is CASSLSGTPTRGNQPQHF. The DNA of the CDR3 is TGTGCCAGCAGCTTGTCTGGGACTCCTACGCGGGGCAATCAGCCCCAGCATTTT.

This chain joins TRBV6-5 and TRBJ1-5, with D possibly being TRBD1 (5 bases). The V and J ends lost 10 bases and 0 bases respectively, with 13 bases between them. CDR1 and CDR2 from the germline V gene are MNHEY and SVGAGI. The CDR3 sequence is 14 residues long. CDR3 in DNA: TGTGCCACCAGGACAACAAATAGCAATCAGCCCCAGCATTTT. It codes for CATRTTNSNQPQHF.

This CDR3 is CASSYSGKGNGYTF. Written as DNA, the CDR3 is TGTGCCAGCAGTTACTCCGGCAAGGGGAATGGCTACACCTTC. This sequence joins TRBV6-5 and TRBJ1-2; a possible D gene is TRBD1 (5 bases). CDR3 length: 14 amino acids. Germline lookup yields CDR1 MNHEY and CDR2 SVGAGI. V was shortened by 0 bases and J by 6 bases, with 11 bases between the two germline ends.

The chain combines TRBV7-9 with TRBJ2-1, with D maybe TRBD2 (5 bases). CDR1 is SEHNR, CDR2 FQNEAQ, per germline (reference sequence). The CDR3 runs to 14 residues. V lost 2 bases and J 2 bases, leaving 7 bases between the germline ends. The CDR3: CASSLPGTYNEQFF. In DNA form, the CDR3 reads TGTGCCAGCAGCTTACCCGGGACCTACAATGAGCAGTTCTTC.

The genes are TRBV3-1 (or the pseudogene TRBV3-2) and TRBJ1-1; TRBD1 agrees at 7 bases. This CDR3 contains 16 residues. Germline CDR1 LGHDT, CDR2 YNNKEL (reference sequence). Germline trimming cut 3 bases from V and 4 bases from J; bases unmatched to any gene: 11. The CDR3 DNA reads TGTGCCAGCAGCCACTCGACAGGGATGGTGAGCACTGAAGCTTTCTTT. It specifies CASSHSTGMVSTEAFF.

The V gene is TRBV2, the J gene TRBJ2-1, with D perhaps matching TRBD2 (6 bases). Germline V gives CDR1 SNHLY, CDR2 FYNNEI. The CDR3 has 13 amino acids. Between the trimmed V and J ends, which lost 6 bases and 5 bases, there was a span of 11 bases. This chain's CDR3 is CASSLGLNNEQFF. The CDR3 DNA reads as TGTGCCAGCAGCCTTGGACTAAACAATGAGCAGTTCTTC.

The chain has TRBV5-1 and TRBJ2-3, with 7 bases matching TRBD2. Unmatched junction bases numbered 11, after V lost 6 bases and J lost 4 bases. The CDR3 has 15 residues. From germline, CDR1 is SGHRS and CDR2 YFSETQ. CDR3 in DNA: TGCGCCAGCACCACAAACCGCGGGGGATCAGATACGCAGTATTTT. It is translated as CASTTNRGGSDTQYF.